These 19 T cell receptor beta chains were all obtained from the same sample, sequenced in a study of identical twins. TCRdb processed the 5' RACE reads anew with MiXCR; each CDR3 protein has one entry. This table has 540,000 or so distinct CDR3 sequences, about 22% appearing once. These data also featured in a second study, about yellow fever vaccine responses in identical twins.

The sequenced sample was CD4+ T cells sorted from blood. These receptors were obtained from a woman between 18 and 29 years old in good health.

The chain joins TRBV5-1 to TRBJ2-5; a weak D match, TRBD2 (6 bases). V shed 0 bases and J shed 3 bases, with 12 bases lying between them. The CDR3 is made up of 15 amino acids. The germline CDR1 and CDR2 sequences are SGHRS and YFSETQ. DNA of the CDR3: TGCGCCAGCAGCTTGGGCACTAGCCAGAAAGAGACCCAGTACTTC. This encodes CASSLGTSQKETQYF. The variable domain in full, with the rest retrieved from reference TRBV5-1 and TRBJ2-5, is KAGVTQTPRYLIKTRGQQVTLSCSPISGHRSVSWYQQTPGQGLQFLFEYFSETQRNKGNFPGRFSGRQFSNSRSEMNVSTLELGDSALYLCASSLGTSQKETQYFGPGTRLLVL.

V is TRBV3-1 and J is TRBJ2-1; perhaps TRBD1 as D (6 bases). From germline, CDR1 is LGHDT and CDR2 YNNKEL (reference sequence). The CDR3 totals 13 residues. V was cut by 4 bases and J by 9 bases, with 13 bases left in between. The CDR3 DNA sequence: TGTGCCAGCAGCCCTACGAACAGGGTTGAGCAGTTCTTC. As protein: CASSPTNRVEQFF.

Turning to this clonotype: The junction departs from the called germline gene at one end, perhaps through a read error. The rearrangement uses TRBV11-2 and TRBJ2-5; 11 nucleotides line up with TRBD2. Per the germline V gene, CDR1 is SGHAT and CDR2 is FQNNGV. The CDR3 has 17 amino acids. The CDR3, as DNA: TGTGCCTGCAGCTTTCGGGGGCTAGCGGGGGGCCACGAGACCCAGTACTTC. Translation: CACSFRGLAGGHETQYF.

The chain is built from TRBV24-1 and TRBJ2-2; 8 nucleotides align to TRBD1. CDR3 length: 17 residues. The V gene end was trimmed by 1 base and the J gene end by 7 bases; junction bases not matched to a gene: 10. The germline gives CDR1 KGHDR, CDR2 SFDVKD. The CDR3 reads CATSDLRTGIGDGELFF. The CDR3 bases are TGTGCCACCAGTGATTTAAGGACAGGGATTGGTGACGGGGAGCTGTTTTTT.

The V call is TRBV5-5, the J call TRBJ2-6, with D uncertain. The ends were cut back, 6 bases at V and 3 bases at J, with 7 bases in the middle. Germline CDR1 and CDR2: SGHKS and YYEKEE (reference sequence). The length of the CDR3 is 13 residues. In DNA form, the CDR3 reads TGTGCCAGCATAGGATTTGGGGCCAACGTCCTGACTTTC. Its translation is CASIGFGANVLTF.

This sequence joins TRBV12-3 or TRBV12-4 and TRBJ2-2; no reliable D call. The CDR3 has 12 amino acids. V shed 6 bases and J shed 8 bases, with 10 bases lying between them. The CDR3 region is CASSPVTGELFF. In DNA, the CDR3 is TGTGCCAGCAGCCCCGTGACGGGGGAGCTGTTTTTT.

This clonotype was found a few times. V usage is TRBV4-1 and J usage is TRBJ1-6, with no clear D. The V end lost 0 bases, the J end lost 4 bases, and 13 bases lay between the germline ends. This CDR3 region has 17 residues. The germline V gene encodes CDR1 MGHRA and CDR2 YSYEKL. The CDR3 spells CASSQDLPRLYNSPLHF. The DNA for the CDR3 is TGCGCCAGCAGCCAAGATCTTCCCAGGTTATATAATTCACCCCTCCACTTT.

The genes are TRBV29-1 and TRBJ2-3; 9 nucleotides align to TRBD1. The CDR3 covers 15 residues. J was trimmed by 1 base and V by 6 bases; bases with no gene match: 8. The germline V gene has CDR1 SQVTM and CDR2 ANQGSEA. CDR3 residues: CSVYRGRGGTDTQYF. Here the CDR3 DNA reads TGCAGCGTCTACAGGGGGCGCGGTGGCACAGATACGCAGTATTTT.

A few counts support this clonotype. This chain joins TRBV2 and TRBJ2-1, with D perhaps matching TRBD1 (5 bases). The CDR3 consists of 15 residues. In germline, CDR1 is SNHLY, CDR2 FYNNEI. Trimming took off 1 base at V and 7 bases at J, with 14 bases between the two ends. The CDR3 protein is CASSEGVVGQNEQFF. CDR3 DNA sequence: TGTGCCAGCAGTGAAGGGGTAGTGGGGCAGAATGAGCAGTTCTTC.

In this sample, this clonotype turned up a few times. The rearrangement links TRBV5-1 to TRBJ2-7, with 8 bases matching TRBD1. Germline loops: CDR1 SGHRS, CDR2 YFSETQ. Trimming took 2 bases from V and 3 from J; bases not matched to a gene: 10. CDR3 length equals 16 residues. CDR3 loop: CASSLGVQGAFYEQYF. CDR3 DNA sequence: TGCGCCAGCAGCTTAGGGGTGCAGGGGGCATTCTACGAGCAGTACTTC.

This clonotype was picked up a small number of times. V is TRBV20-1 and J is TRBJ2-1; D might be TRBD1 (7 bases). The V gene's germline CDR1 is DFQATT and CDR2 SNEGSKA (reference sequence). Trimming shortened V by 6 bases and J by 4 bases, and 16 bases separated the two germline ends. CDR3 length equals 14 residues. CDR3 protein: CSAPPGGPYNEQFF. The CDR3 DNA reads as TGCAGTGCCCCCCCAGGGGGGCCGTACAATGAGCAGTTCTTC.

The rearrangement links TRBV2 to TRBJ2-6; TRBD1 aligns across 9 bases. The CDR3 runs to 15 residues. V lost 6 bases and J lost 2; bases outside the gene matches: 2. Germline V gene lookup returns CDR1 SNHLY and CDR2 FYNNEI. The CDR3 region has the DNA TGTGCCAGCAGAACAGGGGGCGCTGGGGCCAACGTCCTGACTTTC. It encodes CASRTGGAGANVLTF.

This clonotype was seen only a few times. The chain is built from TRBV10-3 and TRBJ2-7; TRBD2 agrees at 8 bases. With V trimmed by 6 bases and J by 6 bases, 4 bases remained unmatched. The CDR3 has 12 amino acids. Germline CDR1 ENHRY, CDR2 SYGVKD. In DNA, the CDR3 is TGTGCCATCAGCGAACGGGAGGGCGAGCAGTACTTC. Encoded protein: CAISEREGEQYF.

CDR3 bases: TGCAGTGCAGGGGGCGCAGATTCCTACGAGCAGTACGTC. Its protein is CSAGGADSYEQYV. The rearrangement links TRBV20-1 to TRBJ2-7; 7 nucleotides agree with TRBD1. The CDR3 extends over 13 amino acids. After removal of 6 bases from V and 1 base from J, the junction contained 6 bases not matched to a gene. The germline V gene has CDR1 DFQATT and CDR2 SNEGSKA (reference sequence).

J is TRBJ2-7 and V is TRBV2; maybe TRBD1 (5 bases). Germline values: CDR1 SNHLY, CDR2 FYNNEI. This CDR3 has 14 residues. Trimming cost V 8 bases and J 0 bases, with 14 bases left between them. The CDR3 bases are TGTGCCAGCGGAAGACAGTTGAACTCCTACGAGCAGTACGTC. It specifies CASGRQLNSYEQYV.

This clonotype has just a few counts. The CDR3 loop is CASRLAAEQFF. The DNA for the CDR3 is TGTGCCAGCAGACTAGCGGCGGAGCAGTTCTTC. The chain employs TRBV28 and TRBJ2-1, with 8 nucleotides matching TRBD2. V was clipped by 6 bases and J by 10 bases; unmatched bases: 2. This CDR3 region has 11 residues. CDR1 and CDR2 from the germline V gene are MDHEN and SYDVKM.

The chain has TRBV11-2 and TRBJ2-1; 8 positions match TRBD2. J was trimmed by 5 bases and V by 5 bases; bases with no gene match: 8. CDR3 length: 15 amino acids. Germline V CDR1 and CDR2: SGHAT, FQNNGV. The CDR3 loop is CASSPTGLADNEQFF. The CDR3 bases are TGTGCCAGCAGCCCCACCGGACTAGCAGACAATGAGCAGTTCTTC.

A few counts support this clonotype. The chain uses TRBV20-1 and TRBJ2-1; 8 bases line up with TRBD2. Trimming at V came to 6 bases and at J to 12 bases, leaving 7 bases not matched to a gene. Germline V lookup: CDR1 DFQATT, CDR2 SNEGSKA (reference sequence). The CDR3 length is 11 residues. CDR3 bases: TGCAGTGCGAAAACTAGCGGTCGGCAGTTCTTC. Protein product: CSAKTSGRQFF.

The genes are TRBV29-1 and TRBJ2-7; D is unclear. With 6 bases removed from V and 6 bases from J, the gap between germline ends came to 9 bases. CDR3 length equals 10 residues. CDR1 is SQVTM, CDR2 ANQGSEA, per germline. The CDR3 coding sequence is TGCAGCGTCCGTTCCGCCGAGCAGTACTTC. Residues: CSVRSAEQYF.